The subject of this entry is one TCR beta chain. Antigen unknown. This sample was included in a study of T-cell reconstitution after alpha-beta-depleted transplantation in children. Germline V gene sequence: CDR1 SGHTA, CDR2 FQGNSA. Trimming cost V 4 bases and J 6 bases; bases outside gene matches: 7. This CDR3 contains 15 residues. During its preparation, the TCRbeta library received unique molecular identifiers. TCRdb analysed the PCR reads with MiXCR anew, one entry per CDR3 protein. This table has some 300,000 distinct CDR3 sequences, over 9.5% appearing once. General study points: Some patients' high day-60 TCRbeta diversity was traced to surviving recipient T cells and thymic progenitors. Once a year had passed after transplant, T-cell counts and diversity came mostly from newly produced T cells. Expanded graft clones, several hundred of them, were reportedly the source of alpha-beta T cells about two months after transplant.

The chain couples TRBV7-2 to TRBJ2-1; the match to TRBD1 covers 9 bases. The TCR originated in a boy under three years old with acute myeloid leukemia, due to receive a stem cell transplant. This sample comprised PBMCs, obtained before TCRalphabeta/CD19-depleted stem cell transplant. CDR3 nucleotides: TGTGCCAGCAGCTCGGGACAGGGCTTCCGCAATGAGCAGTTCTTC. It encodes CASSSGQGFRNEQFF.